Below are 13 T cell receptor beta chains sequenced from a single sample in a study of blood T cell repertoires in COVID-19. TCRdb's table, derived via immunoSEQ multiplex PCR, lists solely in-frame clones and lacks some. The profile covers 400,000 to 450,000 clones, with about 90% appearing a single time and roughly 0.84% taken by the ten largest. The source material was peripheral blood. These receptors were collected from a man aged 18 to 30 with COVID-19, enrolled during active disease.

V gene TRBV7-2 combines with J gene TRBJ1-4; D possibly corresponds to TRBD1 (6 bases). CDR1 SGHTA and CDR2 FQGNSA come from the germline V gene. This CDR3 is 17 amino acids long. Trimming cost V 2 bases and J 8 bases, with 21 bases left between them. The CDR3 is CASSLNSGAGQGEKLFF. Written as DNA, the CDR3 is TGTGCCAGCAGCTTAAATTCAGGAGCGGGACAAGGCGAAAAACTGTTTTTT.

The rearrangement uses TRBV15 and TRBJ1-3; D is ambiguous. The V gene's germline CDR1 is LNHNV and CDR2 YYDKDF (reference sequence). The CDR3 covers 13 residues. Between the trimmed V and J ends, which lost 7 bases and 4 bases, there was a span of 11 bases. This CDR3 is CATTREIGNTIYF. The CDR3 DNA reads as TGTGCCACCACTCGGGAGATCGGAAACACCATATATTTT.

CDR3 coding DNA: TGTGCCAGCAACTATCAGGGCTATGGCTACACCTTC. Translated: CASNYQGYGYTF. V usage is TRBV28 and J usage is TRBJ1-2; the D gene is possibly TRBD1 (5 bases). The CDR3 length is 12 residues. Trimming stripped 7 bases from V and 4 bases from J, with 10 bases between. Germline lookup yields CDR1 MDHEN and CDR2 SYDVKM.

The V gene is TRBV19, the J gene TRBJ1-1, with a possible D match to TRBD1 (5 bases). There are 15 residues in the CDR3. Germline CDR1 is LNHDA and CDR2 is SQIVND (reference sequence). V was shortened by 3 bases and J by 5 bases, with 16 bases between the two germline ends. DNA for the CDR3: TGTGCCAGTAGTATGGGAGGGGCGGGGAGGACTGAAGCTTTCTTT. Translating gives CASSMGGAGRTEAFF. Filled out from reference TRBV19 and TRBJ1-1, the complete variable domain reads DGGITQSPKYLFRKEGQNVTLSCEQNLNHDAMYWYRQDPGQGLRLIYYSQIVNDFQKGDIAEGYSVSREKKESFPLTVTSAQKNPTAFYLCASSMGGAGRTEAFFGQGTRLTVV.

The chain joins TRBV10-3 to TRBJ2-5; tentatively, D is TRBD1 (7 bases). Germline CDR1 is ENHRY and CDR2 is SYGVKD. The CDR3 is 14 amino acids. Trimming took 4 bases from V and 4 from J, leaving 13 bases between them. CDR3 region: CAISGSQGGETQYF. The CDR3 DNA reads TGTGCCATCAGTGGATCGCAGGGGGGAGAGACCCAGTACTTC.

This chain connects TRBV7-9 to TRBJ2-3; 9 positions match TRBD2. CDR3 length: 15 residues. From germline, CDR1 is SEHNR and CDR2 FQNEAQ (reference sequence). V gave up 5 bases and J gave up 2 bases; unmatched junction bases: 5. This chain's CDR3 is CASSALAGVTDTQYF. DNA of the CDR3: TGTGCCAGCAGCGCGTTAGCGGGGGTCACAGATACGCAGTATTTT.

The gene calls are TRBV5-4 and TRBJ2-5; 8 nucleotides match TRBD1. After removal of 0 bases from V and 9 bases from J, the junction contained 7 bases not matched to a gene. Germline CDR1 is SGHNT and CDR2 is YYREEE (reference sequence). The CDR3 covers 14 residues. This CDR3 is CASSLAGGQLAQYF. DNA of the CDR3: TGTGCCAGCAGCTTGGCAGGGGGCCAGTTGGCCCAGTACTTC. Using reference TRBV5-4 and TRBJ2-5 for the parts outside the CDR3, the full variable domain is ETGVTQSPTHLIKTRGQQVTLRCSSQSGHNTVSWYQQALGQGPQFIFQYYREEENGRGNFPPRFSGLQFPNYSSELNVNALELDDSALYLCASSLAGGQLAQYFGPGTRLLVL.

The CDR3 region is CASSLEVTGAYNEQFF. The CDR3 bases are TGTGCCAGCAGCTTAGAGGTCACAGGGGCTTACAATGAGCAGTTCTTC. The rearrangement uses TRBV7-9 and TRBJ2-1; 7 nucleotides agree with TRBD1. This CDR3 is 16 amino acids long. The J segment lost 4 bases and the V segment lost 1 base, leaving 7 bases of the junction unmatched. Germline loops: CDR1 SEHNR, CDR2 FQNEAQ (reference sequence).

V usage is TRBV7-9 and J usage is TRBJ2-3; TRBD2 matches 9 bases. J gave up 1 base and V 3 bases, and 2 bases lay outside the gene matches. In germline, CDR1 is SEHNR, CDR2 FQNEAQ (reference sequence). CDR3 length: 15 amino acids. CDR3 sequence reads: CASSFKREGTDTQYF. As DNA, the CDR3 is TGTGCCAGCAGCTTCAAGCGGGAGGGCACAGATACGCAGTATTTT.

The gene calls are TRBV11-2 and TRBJ2-7; 8 nucleotides align to TRBD1. This CDR3 has 16 amino acids. V lost 8 bases to trimming and J lost 3 bases; unmatched junction nucleotides: 15. Germline loops: CDR1 SGHAT, CDR2 FQNNGV. CDR3 amino acids: CASGYPGTGRVYEQYF. The CDR3, as DNA: TGTGCCAGCGGTTACCCCGGGACAGGACGAGTCTACGAGCAGTACTTC.

This clone was seen more than once but under ten times. J is TRBJ2-7 and V is TRBV19; D is possibly TRBD1 (6 bases). CDR3 size: 13 residues. Trimming stripped 6 bases from V and 6 bases from J, with 15 bases between. Germline V CDR1 and CDR2: LNHDA, SQIVND (reference sequence). CDR3 bases: TGTGCCAGTAGCTCAACAGGGAGCGGCGAGCAGTACTTC. Its translation: CASSSTGSGEQYF.

The rearrangement links TRBV5-6 to TRBJ1-1, with D unclear. Trimming pared 5 bases from V and 4 bases from J, leaving 15 bases between. This CDR3 contains 14 residues. The V gene's germline CDR1 is SGHDT and CDR2 YYEEEE. CDR3 in amino acids: CASRPFGASTEAFF. The CDR3 DNA reads as TGTGCCAGCAGGCCGTTCGGAGCAAGCACTGAAGCTTTCTTT.

As concerns this clone: The same CDR3 arises from other DNA sequences in this sample as well. J is TRBJ2-7 and V is TRBV25-1; no clear D. The CDR3 has 11 amino acids. V was trimmed by 3 bases and J by 4 bases, leaving 4 bases between them. Germline V gene lookup returns CDR1 MGHDK and CDR2 SYGVNS. The CDR3 nucleotides read TGTGCCAGCAGTGACTCGTACGAGCAGTACTTC. As protein: CASSDSYEQYF.